This T cell receptor beta chain was retrieved from a study of T cell responses to AZD1222 COVID-19 vaccine. Study observations and caveats: Dominant at 160-218 and 743-854, vaccine-associated CD4 TCRs also spanned spike.

Some clones are missing from TCRdb's copy, which holds only in-frame ones; the method was immunoSEQ multiplex PCR. The repertoire holds tens of thousands of clones, about 80% seen once, with about 12% in the top ten. This CDR3 spans 15 amino acids. Looked up from germline, CDR1 is WSHSY and CDR2 is SAAADI. Trimming cost V 6 bases and J 0 bases, with 9 bases left between them. Comment on this clone: What it binds is unknown.

This chain uses TRBV10-2 with TRBJ2-6; TRBD1 is a possible D gene (5 bases). This clonotype was obtained from an adult in good health. The material sequenced was peripheral blood, taken on day 0 of AZD1222 vaccination. The CDR3 is CASREQASGANVLTF. CDR3 DNA: TGCGCCAGCAGAGAACAGGCCTCTGGGGCCAACGTCCTGACTTTC.